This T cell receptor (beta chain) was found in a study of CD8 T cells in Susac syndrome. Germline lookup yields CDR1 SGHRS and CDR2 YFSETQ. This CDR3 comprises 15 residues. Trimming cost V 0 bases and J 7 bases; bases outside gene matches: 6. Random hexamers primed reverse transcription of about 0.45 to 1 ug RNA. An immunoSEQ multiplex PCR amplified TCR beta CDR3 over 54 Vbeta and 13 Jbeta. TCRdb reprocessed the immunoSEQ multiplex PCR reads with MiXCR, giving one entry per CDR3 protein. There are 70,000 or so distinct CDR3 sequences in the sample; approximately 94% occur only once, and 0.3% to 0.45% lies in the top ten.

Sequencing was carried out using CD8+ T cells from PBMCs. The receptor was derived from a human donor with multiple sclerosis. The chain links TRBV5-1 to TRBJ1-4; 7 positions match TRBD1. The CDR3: CASSLADRLGEKLFF. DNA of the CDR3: TGCGCCAGCAGCTTGGCGGACAGGCTTGGTGAAAAACTGTTTTTT.